One and the same sample provided the 19 T cell receptor beta chains below, sequenced in a study of T cells in Graves' hyperthyroidism and ophthalmopathy. What was amplified from RNA transcripts were TCR beta CDR3 regions. First-round RT-PCR targeting the TCR CDR3 was performed with the HTBI primer set. TCRdb re-called the multiplex PCR reads with MiXCR, one entry per CDR3 protein. The sample consists of some 270,000 distinct CDR3 sequences, approximately 13% of them appearing once. The sequencing sample was made of blood. These receptors all come from a woman in her 40s with Graves' hyperthyroidism.

This clonotype has more than one count but fewer than ten. V is TRBV19 and J is TRBJ1-2, with 10 bases fitting TRBD1. V shed 3 bases and J 6 bases; nucleotides not matched to a gene: 4. This CDR3 has 14 amino acids. Per germline, CDR1 LNHDA and CDR2 SQIVND (reference sequence). CDR3 DNA: TGTGCCAGTAGTATTGACAGGGGGCTCGATGGCTACACCTTC. Encoded protein: CASSIDRGLDGYTF.

The J gene is TRBJ2-1, the V gene TRBV12-3 or TRBV12-4, with 11 bases aligning to TRBD2. This CDR3 has 16 residues. V lost 7 bases and J lost 5; bases outside the gene matches: 10. For the CDR3, the DNA is TGTGCCAGCACCCCCTGGGGGGGACTAGCGGACAATGAGCAGTTCTTC. The encoded protein is CASTPWGGLADNEQFF.

In its sample, this clonotype was seen a few times. The genes are TRBV5-1 and TRBJ2-3, with D possibly being TRBD2 (6 bases). Germline V lookup: CDR1 SGHRS, CDR2 YFSETQ. CDR3 length: 15 residues. Trimming removed 0 bases from V and 2 bases from J, with 10 bases in between. The CDR3 nucleotides read TGCGCCAGCAGCTTGGGGGACTTCGCCACAGATACGCAGTATTTT. Protein: CASSLGDFATDTQYF.

The V gene is TRBV2, the J gene TRBJ2-6; no reliable D call. This CDR3 region has 17 residues. V gave up 3 bases and J gave up 4 bases, with 16 bases separating them. Germline-derived CDR1 and CDR2 are SNHLY and FYNNEI. CDR3 amino acids: CASSDTAGVGGANVLTF. The CDR3 nucleotides are TGTGCCAGCAGTGACACGGCAGGAGTCGGAGGGGCCAACGTCCTGACTTTC.

In this sample, this clonotype turned up many times. The gene calls are TRBV7-9 and TRBJ1-1, with D uncertain. This CDR3 is 11 amino acids long. V was clipped by 7 bases and J by 3 bases, with 6 bases between them. Per germline, CDR1 SEHNR and CDR2 FQNEAQ (reference sequence). The CDR3 nucleotides read TGTGCCAGCAAGCATTACACTGAAGCTTTCTTT. Protein product: CASKHYTEAFF. Complete variable domain (other parts from reference TRBV7-9 and TRBJ1-1): DTGVSQNPRHKITKRGQNVTFRCDPISEHNRLYWYRQTLGQGPEFLTYFQNEAQLEKSRLLSDRFSAERPKGSFSTLEIQRTEQGDSAMYLCASKHYTEAFFGQGTRLTVV.

This clonotype was detected a few times. This sequence joins TRBV30 and TRBJ1-2; 8 bases fit TRBD1. Germline CDR1 and CDR2: GTSNPN and SVGIG (reference sequence). This CDR3 comprises 13 residues. Trimming removed 2 bases from V and 4 bases from J; junction bases left unmatched: 3. The CDR3 DNA reads as TGTGCCTGGAGTCCGCAGGGGGCCTATGGCTACACCTTC. Its protein product is CAWSPQGAYGYTF.

In this sample, this clonotype turned up many times. The chain is built from TRBV7-8 and TRBJ2-5, with D perhaps matching TRBD2 (6 bases). V was cut by 6 bases and J by 5 bases, with 19 bases left in between. Germline V CDR1 and CDR2: SGHVS, FQNEAQ. The CDR3 runs to 15 residues. The CDR3: CASRPDRLSGETQYF. DNA for the CDR3: TGTGCCAGCAGGCCAGACCGGCTGAGCGGGGAGACCCAGTACTTC.

Ten or more counts support this clonotype. The chain carries TRBV2 and TRBJ2-3; TRBD2 matches 11 bases. CDR1 and CDR2 from the germline V gene are SNHLY and FYNNEI. The junction had 9 bases not matched to a gene; V was cut back by 6 bases and J by 1 base. There are 17 residues in the CDR3. The DNA of the CDR3 is TGTGCCAGCAGGGCGGTACGACTAGCGGGACGCACAGATACGCAGTATTTT. This encodes CASRAVRLAGRTDTQYF.

This clonotype appeared many times. The V call is TRBV6-1, the J call TRBJ1-1; D gene unclear. Germline CDR1 MNHNS, CDR2 SASEGT. Trimming took 7 bases from V and 0 from J, leaving 15 bases between them. This CDR3 is built from 15 residues. As DNA, the CDR3 is TGTGCCAGCACCCAAAGCCCGGGTGTGAACACTGAAGCTTTCTTT. Translating gives CASTQSPGVNTEAFF.

This clonotype was seen repeatedly, ten times or more. Germline is not matched at one junction end, which may reflect a read error. The chain is built from TRBV2 and TRBJ1-5; D is perhaps TRBD1 (5 bases). This CDR3 region has 15 residues. Germline CDR1 reads SNHLY; CDR2 reads FYNNEI. The CDR3 DNA reads as TGTGCCAGCCGTGACAGCCGGGGGGGGAATCAGCCCCAGCATTTT. Encoded protein: CASRDSRGGNQPQHF.

This clonotype was counted many times. The gene calls are TRBV29-1 and TRBJ1-4; no clear D. The CDR3 runs to 14 residues. Per germline, CDR1 SQVTM and CDR2 ANQGSEA. V was pared by 7 bases and J by 0 bases, with 12 bases between. The CDR3 DNA sequence: TGCAGCGCCTCTGACAAGACAACTAATGAAAAACTGTTTTTT. Its translation: CSASDKTTNEKLFF.

The chain uses TRBV9 and TRBJ2-1, with 8 bases aligning to TRBD2. This CDR3 is 16 amino acids long. Trimming at V came to 0 bases and at J to 7 bases, leaving 9 bases not matched to a gene. Germline V gene sequence: CDR1 SGDLS, CDR2 YYNGEE. CDR3 coding DNA: TGTGCCAGCAGCGTAGGTTTGGGGACTAGTGGGAATGAGCAGTTCTTC. This sequence encodes CASSVGLGTSGNEQFF.

The sample holds a few counts of this clonotype. The CDR3 DNA sequence: TGCGCCAGCAGCCCCTCGATCCGGGGGTCATATGAAAAACTGTTTTTT. It translates to CASSPSIRGSYEKLFF. This chain uses TRBV4-1 with TRBJ1-4; D is perhaps TRBD1 (5 bases). The CDR3 length is 16 residues. The germline V gene encodes CDR1 MGHRA and CDR2 YSYEKL. The V and J ends lost 4 bases and 6 bases respectively, with 18 bases between them.

This rearrangement joins TRBV6-5 to TRBJ2-1; 9 bases fit TRBD1. Trimming took 1 base from V and 5 from J; bases not matched to a gene: 3. The CDR3 has 15 amino acids. CDR1 MNHEY and CDR2 SVGAGI come from the germline V gene. The CDR3 protein is CASSYLGQGDNEQFF. The DNA for the CDR3 is TGTGCCAGCAGTTACTTGGGACAGGGCGACAATGAGCAGTTCTTC.

Many counts were recorded for this clonotype. The gene calls are TRBV7-9 and TRBJ1-1, with D unclear. The V gene lost 1 base and the J gene lost 1 base, with 10 bases spanning the gap. The CDR3 covers 15 residues. CDR1 and CDR2 from the germline V gene are SEHNR and FQNEAQ (reference sequence). The CDR3 sequence is CASSLGLGSNTEAFF. In nucleotides, the CDR3 is TGTGCCAGCAGCTTAGGACTGGGGTCGAACACTGAAGCTTTCTTT.

This clonotype was counted at least ten times. The chain has TRBV7-8 and TRBJ2-2; 10 bases are shared with TRBD2. There are 16 residues in the CDR3. With V trimmed by 5 bases and J by 2 bases, 5 bases remained unmatched. Germline V lookup: CDR1 SGHVS, CDR2 FQNEAQ. The DNA of the CDR3 is TGTGCCAGCAGCATGGGACTAGCGTATAACACCGGGGAGCTGTTTTTT. This sequence encodes CASSMGLAYNTGELFF.

The sample holds many counts of this clonotype. The CDR3 loop reads CASSGNPGTSGTKQYF. CDR3 coding DNA: TGTGCCAGCAGTGGAAACCCCGGGACTAGCGGGACGAAGCAGTACTTC. The chain has TRBV6-1 and TRBJ2-7; 13 bases fit TRBD2. Germline V gives CDR1 MNHNS, CDR2 SASEGT. The CDR3 has 16 residues. V shed 4 bases and J 8 bases; nucleotides not matched to a gene: 11.

This clonotype came up many times. The chain carries TRBV11-2 and TRBJ2-3; TRBD2 matches 13 bases. J lost 4 bases, V lost 5 bases, and 9 bases had no gene match. This CDR3 has 17 residues. CDR1 and CDR2 from the germline V gene are SGHAT and FQNNGV. The CDR3 DNA is TGTGCCAGCAGCCACCCCCCGGGACTAGCGGGATCAGATACGCAGTATTTT. Amino acids: CASSHPPGLAGSDTQYF.

This clonotype occurred many times. V usage is TRBV7-9 and J usage is TRBJ2-3; perhaps TRBD2 as D (5 bases). Germline CDR1 is SEHNR and CDR2 is FQNEAQ (reference sequence). Trimming stripped 5 bases from V and 0 bases from J, with 15 bases between. The CDR3 length is 16 residues. The CDR3 loop is CASSHASEVSTDTQYF. The CDR3 nucleotides are TGTGCCAGCAGCCACGCATCGGAGGTCAGCACAGATACGCAGTATTTT.